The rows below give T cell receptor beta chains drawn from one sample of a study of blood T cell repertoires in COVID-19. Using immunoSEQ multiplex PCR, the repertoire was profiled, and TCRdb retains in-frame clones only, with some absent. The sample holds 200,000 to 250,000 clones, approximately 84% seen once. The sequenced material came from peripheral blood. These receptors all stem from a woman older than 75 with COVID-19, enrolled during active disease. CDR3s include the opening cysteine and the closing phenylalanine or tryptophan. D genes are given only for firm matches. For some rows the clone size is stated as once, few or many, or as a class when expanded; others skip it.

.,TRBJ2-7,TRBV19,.,CASSPSASGYEQYF,TGTGCCAGTAGTCCGTCGGCCTCGGGCTACGAGCAGTACTTC
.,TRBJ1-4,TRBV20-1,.,CSASSATNEKLFF,TGCAGTGCTAGTTCTGCAACTAATGAAAAACTGTTTTTT
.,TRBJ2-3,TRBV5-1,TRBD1,CASSLGLRQGPDTQYF,TGCGCCAGCAGCTTGGGCTTACGACAGGGCCCAGATACGCAGTATTTT
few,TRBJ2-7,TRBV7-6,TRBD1,CASSRATGPYEQYF,TGTGCCAGCAGTAGGGCGACAGGGCCCTACGAGCAGTACTTC
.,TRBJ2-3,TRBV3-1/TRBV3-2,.,CASSQGGRTDTQYF,TGTGCCAGCAGCCAAGGGGGCCGCACAGATACGCAGTATTTT
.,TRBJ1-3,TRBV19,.,CASRGGNGNTIYF,TGTGCCAGTAGGGGAGGAAACGGAAACACCATATATTTT
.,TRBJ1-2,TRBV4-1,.,CASSQAGTLNYGYTF,TGCGCCAGCAGCCAAGCCGGGACACTTAACTATGGCTACACCTTC
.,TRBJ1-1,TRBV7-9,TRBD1,CASSLRWGDRYTEAFF,TGTGCCAGCAGCTTAAGGTGGGGGGACAGATACACTGAAGCTTTCTTT
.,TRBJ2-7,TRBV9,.,CASGSGSAYEQYF,TGTGCCAGCGGGTCCGGGAGTGCCTACGAGCAGTACTTC
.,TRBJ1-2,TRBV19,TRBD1,CASNRGHLFYGYTF,TGTGCCAGCAACAGGGGACACCTCTTCTATGGCTACACCTTC
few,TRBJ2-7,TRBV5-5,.,CASSLVPRQVQYF,TGTGCCAGCAGCTTGGTTCCCCGACAGGTTCAGTACTTC
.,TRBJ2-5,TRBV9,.,CASSRGPQETQYF,TGTGCCAGCAGCAGGGGCCCTCAAGAGACCCAGTACTTC
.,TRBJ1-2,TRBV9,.,CASSAMGRGYTF,TGTGCCAGCAGCGCGATGGGGCGGGGCTACACCTTC
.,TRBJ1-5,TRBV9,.,CASSVGQATMEPQHF,TGTGCCAGCAGCGTAGGCCAGGCGACTATGGAGCCCCAGCATTTT
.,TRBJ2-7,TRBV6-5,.,CASGTDSYEQYF,TGTGCCAGCGGGACGGACAGCTACGAGCAGTACTTC
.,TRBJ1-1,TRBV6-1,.,CASSENRGAEAFF,TGTGCCAGCAGTGAAAACCGGGGGGCTGAAGCTTTCTTT
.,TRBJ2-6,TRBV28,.,CASSSTGSSGANVLTF,TGTGCCAGCAGCTCAACAGGGAGCTCTGGGGCCAACGTCCTGACTTTC
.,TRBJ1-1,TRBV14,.,CASSGQIRGTEAFF,TGTGCCAGCAGTGGACAGATCCGAGGGACTGAAGCTTTCTTT
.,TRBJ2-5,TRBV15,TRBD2,CATSRGGLAGNSETQYF,TGTGCCACCAGCAGAGGAGGGCTAGCGGGTAATTCGGAGACCCAGTACTTC
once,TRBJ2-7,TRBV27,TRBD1,CASRTGGSSYEQYF,TGTGCCAGCCGAACAGGGGGAAGCTCCTACGAGCAGTACTTC
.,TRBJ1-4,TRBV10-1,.,CASSDIGRHQLFF,TGCGCCAGCAGTGATATAGGCAGACACCAACTGTTTTTT
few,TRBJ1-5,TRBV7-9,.,CASSPMAGDNQPQHF,TGTGCCAGCAGCCCGATGGCGGGGGATAATCAGCCCCAGCATTTT
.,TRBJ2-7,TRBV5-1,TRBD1,CASSATGTGDEQYF,TGCGCCAGCAGCGCGACCGGGACAGGGGACGAGCAGTACTTC
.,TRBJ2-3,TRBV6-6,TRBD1,CASSYSLGQVQYF,TGTGCCAGCAGTTACTCGTTAGGACAGGTCCAGTATTTT
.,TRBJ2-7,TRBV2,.,CASGPSLRGEQYF,TGTGCCAGCGGTCCTTCCCTACGGGGCGAGCAGTACTTC
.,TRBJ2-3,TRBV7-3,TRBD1,CASSWTGADTQYF,TGTGCCAGCAGCTGGACAGGGGCAGATACGCAGTATTTT
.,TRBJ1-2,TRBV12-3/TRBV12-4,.,CASSFDRSYTF,TGTGCCAGCAGTTTTGACAGGTCCTACACCTTC
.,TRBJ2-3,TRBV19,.,CASRTGISTDTQYF,TGTGCCAGTAGAACCGGGATTTCCACAGATACGCAGTATTTT